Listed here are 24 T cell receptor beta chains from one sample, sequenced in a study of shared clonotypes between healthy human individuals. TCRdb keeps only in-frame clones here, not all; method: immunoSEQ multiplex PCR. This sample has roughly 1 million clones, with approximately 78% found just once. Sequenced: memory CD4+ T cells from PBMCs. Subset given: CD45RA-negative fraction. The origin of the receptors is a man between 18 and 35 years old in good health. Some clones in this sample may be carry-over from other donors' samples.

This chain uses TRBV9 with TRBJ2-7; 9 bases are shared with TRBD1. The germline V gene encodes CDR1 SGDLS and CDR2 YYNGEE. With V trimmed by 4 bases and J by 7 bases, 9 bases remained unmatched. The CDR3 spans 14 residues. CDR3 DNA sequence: TGTGCCAGCAGCCTGGGACAGGGAGGGTATGAGCAGTACTTC. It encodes CASSLGQGGYEQYF.

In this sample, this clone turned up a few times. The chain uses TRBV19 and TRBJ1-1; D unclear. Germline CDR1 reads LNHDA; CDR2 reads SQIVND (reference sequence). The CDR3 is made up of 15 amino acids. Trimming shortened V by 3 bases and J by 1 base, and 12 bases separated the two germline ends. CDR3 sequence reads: CASSINRESNTEAFF. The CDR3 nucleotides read TGTGCCAGTAGTATTAATAGGGAATCGAACACTGAAGCTTTCTTT.

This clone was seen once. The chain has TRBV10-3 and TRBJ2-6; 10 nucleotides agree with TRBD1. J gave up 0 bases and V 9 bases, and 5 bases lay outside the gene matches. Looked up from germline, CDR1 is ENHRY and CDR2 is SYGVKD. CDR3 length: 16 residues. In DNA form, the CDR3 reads TGTGCCATAGGACAGGGGGTTAACTCTGGGGCCAACGTCCTGACTTTC. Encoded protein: CAIGQGVNSGANVLTF.

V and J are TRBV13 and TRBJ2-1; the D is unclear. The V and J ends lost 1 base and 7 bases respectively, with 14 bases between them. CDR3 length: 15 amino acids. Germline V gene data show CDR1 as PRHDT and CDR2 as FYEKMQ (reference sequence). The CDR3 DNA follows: TGTGCCAGCAGCTTAGAGACCCGGCTGCTAAATGAGCAGTTCTTC. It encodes CASSLETRLLNEQFF.

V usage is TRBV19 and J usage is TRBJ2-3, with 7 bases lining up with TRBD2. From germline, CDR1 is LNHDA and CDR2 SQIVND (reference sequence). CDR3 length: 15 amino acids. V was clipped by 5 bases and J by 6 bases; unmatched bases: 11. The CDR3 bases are TGTGCCAGTAGTCCCGGACTAGGTTCGGTCGATACGCAGTATTTT. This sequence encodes CASSPGLGSVDTQYF. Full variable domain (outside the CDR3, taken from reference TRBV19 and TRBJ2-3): DGGITQSPKYLFRKEGQNVTLSCEQNLNHDAMYWYRQDPGQGLRLIYYSQIVNDFQKGDIAEGYSVSREKKESFPLTVTSAQKNPTAFYLCASSPGLGSVDTQYFGPGTRLTVL.

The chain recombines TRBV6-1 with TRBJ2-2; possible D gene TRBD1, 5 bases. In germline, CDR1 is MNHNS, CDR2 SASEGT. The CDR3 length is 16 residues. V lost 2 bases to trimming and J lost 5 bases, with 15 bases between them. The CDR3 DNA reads TGTGCCAGCAGTGAATATTATCAGGGTGAAACCGGGGAGCTGTTTTTT. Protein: CASSEYYQGETGELFF.

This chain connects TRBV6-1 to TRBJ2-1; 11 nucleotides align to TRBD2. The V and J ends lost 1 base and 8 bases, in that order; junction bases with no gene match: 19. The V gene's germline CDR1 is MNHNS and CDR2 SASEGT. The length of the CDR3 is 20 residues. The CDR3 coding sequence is TGTGCCAGCAGTGAAGATGTAGGGACTAGCGGCTGGGTGGGGGGTGATGAGCAGTTCTTC. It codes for CASSEDVGTSGWVGGDEQFF.

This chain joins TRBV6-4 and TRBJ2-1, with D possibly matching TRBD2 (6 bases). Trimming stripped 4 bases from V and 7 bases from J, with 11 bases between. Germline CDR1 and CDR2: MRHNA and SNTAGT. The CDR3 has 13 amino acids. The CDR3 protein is CASSARRGNEQFF. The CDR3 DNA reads TGTGCCAGCAGTGCCCGGCGGGGTAATGAGCAGTTCTTC.

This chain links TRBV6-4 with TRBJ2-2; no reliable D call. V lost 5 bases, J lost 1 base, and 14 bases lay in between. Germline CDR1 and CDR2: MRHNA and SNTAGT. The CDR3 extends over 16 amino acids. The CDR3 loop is CASSTLPSGNTGELFF. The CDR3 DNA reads TGTGCCAGCAGTACCCTACCCTCCGGGAACACCGGGGAGCTGTTTTTT.

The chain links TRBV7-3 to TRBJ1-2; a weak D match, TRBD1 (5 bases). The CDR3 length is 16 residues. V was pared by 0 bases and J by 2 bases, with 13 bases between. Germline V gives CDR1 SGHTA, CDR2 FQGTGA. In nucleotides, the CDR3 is TGTGCCAGCAGCTTAACGTCAGGGAGCTTGAACTATGGCTACACCTTC. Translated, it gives CASSLTSGSLNYGYTF.

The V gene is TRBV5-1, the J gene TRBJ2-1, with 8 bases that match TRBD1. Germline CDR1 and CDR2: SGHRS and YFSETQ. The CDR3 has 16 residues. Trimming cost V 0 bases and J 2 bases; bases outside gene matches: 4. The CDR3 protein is CASSLGAGGTYNEQFF. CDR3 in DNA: TGCGCCAGCAGCTTGGGGGCAGGGGGCACCTACAATGAGCAGTTCTTC. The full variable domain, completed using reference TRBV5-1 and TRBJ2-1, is KAGVTQTPRYLIKTRGQQVTLSCSPISGHRSVSWYQQTPGQGLQFLFEYFSETQRNKGNFPGRFSGRQFSNSRSEMNVSTLELGDSALYLCASSLGAGGTYNEQFFGPGTRLTVL.

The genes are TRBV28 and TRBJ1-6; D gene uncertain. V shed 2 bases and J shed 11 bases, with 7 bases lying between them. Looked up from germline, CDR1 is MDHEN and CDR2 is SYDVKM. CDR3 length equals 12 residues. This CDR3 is CASSLRAAPLHF. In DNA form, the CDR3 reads TGTGCCAGCAGTTTAAGGGCGGCACCCCTCCACTTT.

CDR3 residues: CASSLGRRAGELFF. In nucleotides, the CDR3 is TGTGCCAGCAGTTTAGGCCGGAGGGCCGGGGAGCTGTTTTTT. V is TRBV28 and J is TRBJ2-2; D is possibly TRBD2 (6 bases). CDR3 size: 14 residues. Trimming removed 2 bases from V and 6 bases from J, with 10 bases in between. Germline values: CDR1 MDHEN, CDR2 SYDVKM.

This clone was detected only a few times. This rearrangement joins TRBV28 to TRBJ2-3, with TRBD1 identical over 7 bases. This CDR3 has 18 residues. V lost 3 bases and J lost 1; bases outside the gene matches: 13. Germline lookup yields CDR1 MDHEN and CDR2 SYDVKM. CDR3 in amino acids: CASSFPPRWQGGTDTQYF. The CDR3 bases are TGTGCCAGCAGTTTTCCCCCTCGGTGGCAGGGGGGCACAGATACGCAGTATTTT.

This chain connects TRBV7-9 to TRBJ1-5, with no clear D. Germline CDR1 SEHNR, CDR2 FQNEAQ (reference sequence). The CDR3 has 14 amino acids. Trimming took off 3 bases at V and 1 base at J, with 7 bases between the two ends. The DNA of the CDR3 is TGTGCCAGCAGCTTGGGCCGGAGCAATCAGCCCCAGCATTTT. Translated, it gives CASSLGRSNQPQHF.

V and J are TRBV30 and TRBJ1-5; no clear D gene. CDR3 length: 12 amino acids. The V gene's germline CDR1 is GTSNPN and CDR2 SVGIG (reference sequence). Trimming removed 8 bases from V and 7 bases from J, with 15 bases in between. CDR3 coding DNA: TGTGCCCTCGGAAGGGCTCGGCAGCCCCAGCATTTT. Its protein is CALGRARQPQHF.

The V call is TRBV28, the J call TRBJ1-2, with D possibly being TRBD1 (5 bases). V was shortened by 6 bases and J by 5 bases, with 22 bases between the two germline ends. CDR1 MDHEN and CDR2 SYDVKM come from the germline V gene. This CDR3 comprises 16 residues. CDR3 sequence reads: CASSLLRGGEWYGYTF. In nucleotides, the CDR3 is TGTGCCAGCAGCCTCCTGCGCGGAGGGGAATGGTATGGCTACACCTTC.

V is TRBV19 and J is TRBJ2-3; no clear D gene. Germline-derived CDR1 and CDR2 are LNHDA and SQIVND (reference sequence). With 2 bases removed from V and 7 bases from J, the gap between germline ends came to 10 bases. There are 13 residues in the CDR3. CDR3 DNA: TGTGCCAGTAGTATACATCTGGAAAATACGCAGTATTTT. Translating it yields CASSIHLENTQYF.

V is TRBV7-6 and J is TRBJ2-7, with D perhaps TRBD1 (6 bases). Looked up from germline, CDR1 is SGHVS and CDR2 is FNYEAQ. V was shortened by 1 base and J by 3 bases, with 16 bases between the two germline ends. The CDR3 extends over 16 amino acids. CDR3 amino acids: CASSLETRQEHYEQYF. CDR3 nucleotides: TGTGCCAGCAGCTTAGAGACCCGACAGGAACACTACGAGCAGTACTTC.

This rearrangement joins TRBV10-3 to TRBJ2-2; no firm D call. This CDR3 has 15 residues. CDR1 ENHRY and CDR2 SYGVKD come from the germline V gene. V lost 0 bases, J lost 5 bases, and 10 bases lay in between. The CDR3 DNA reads TGTGCCATCAGTGAGTCGGAAGGGTGGACCGGGGAGCTGTTTTTT. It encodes CAISESEGWTGELFF.

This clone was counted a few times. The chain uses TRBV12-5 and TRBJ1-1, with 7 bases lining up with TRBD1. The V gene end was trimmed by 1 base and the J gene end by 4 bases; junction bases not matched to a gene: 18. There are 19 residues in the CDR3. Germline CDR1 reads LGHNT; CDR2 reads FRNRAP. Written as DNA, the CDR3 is TGTGCTAGTGGTTTGGCCCAGCGTTGGACAGGTGAGATGGGCACTGAAGCTTTCTTT. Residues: CASGLAQRWTGEMGTEAFF.

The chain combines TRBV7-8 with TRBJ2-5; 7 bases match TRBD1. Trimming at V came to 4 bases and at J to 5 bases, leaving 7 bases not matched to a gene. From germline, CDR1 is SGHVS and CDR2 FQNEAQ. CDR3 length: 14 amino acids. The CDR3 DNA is TGTGCCAGCAGCTCTTCAGGGGGTCGGGAGACCCAGTACTTC. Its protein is CASSSSGGRETQYF. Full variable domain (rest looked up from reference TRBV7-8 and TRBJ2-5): GAGVSQSPRYKVAKRGQDVALRCDPISGHVSLFWYQQALGQGPEFLTYFQNEAQLDKSGLPSDRFFAERPEGSVSTLKIQRTQQEDSAVYLCASSSSGGRETQYFGPGTRLLVL.

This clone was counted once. The CDR3 here is CASSLRQGSSDTQYF. The CDR3 DNA reads as TGTGCCAGCAGCCTACGACAGGGATCTTCCGATACGCAGTATTTT. The chain joins TRBV14 to TRBJ2-3; 7 bases are shared with TRBD1. V lost 4 bases, J lost 6 bases, and 10 bases stayed unmatched. CDR1 is SGHDN and CDR2 is FVKESK in the germline V gene. The CDR3 covers 15 residues.

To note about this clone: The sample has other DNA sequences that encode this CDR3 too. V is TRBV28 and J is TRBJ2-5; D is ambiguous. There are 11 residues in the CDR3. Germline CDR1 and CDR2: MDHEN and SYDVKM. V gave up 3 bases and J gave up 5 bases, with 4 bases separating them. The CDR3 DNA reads TGTGCCAGCAGTTTGCAGGAGACCCAGTACTTC. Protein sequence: CASSLQETQYF.